Listed below are T cell receptor beta chains from one sample, sequenced in a study of beta chain features in type 1 diabetes. Sequencing was performed with immunoSEQ multiplex PCR; in TCRdb, only in-frame clones are kept and a portion is missing. The profile shows 300,000 or so clones, around 8% of them singletons. Sequenced input: central memory CD4+ T cells from blood. These receptors came from a young woman in good health. The CDR3 runs from the conserved cysteine through the conserved F or W. The order of the fields is V gene, D gene, clone size, J gene, CDR3 protein, CDR3 DNA. D genes are given only for firm matches. The size field is filled for only some rows; it gives once, few, many or a size class.

TRBV23-1,TRBD1,few,TRBJ2-7,CASSQMGTGVYEQYF,TGCGCCAGCAGTCAGATGGGGACAGGGGTCTACGAGCAGTACTTC
TRBV18,TRBD2,few,TRBJ2-2,CASSPGTRTGELFF,TGTGCCAGCTCACCAGGGACTAGAACCGGGGAGCTGTTTTTT
TRBV7-9,TRBD1,few,TRBJ2-7,CASSSNRGRPYF,TGTGCCAGCAGCTCGAACAGGGGGCGCCCGTACTTC
TRBV6-5,NA,NA,TRBJ1-1,CASILAGTEAFF,TGTGCCAGCATCCTAGCAGGCACTGAAGCTTTCTTT
TRBV10-3,TRBD1,NA,TRBJ2-1,CAINPGQGVDEQFF,TGTGCCATCAATCCGGGACAGGGGGTAGATGAGCAGTTCTTC
TRBV7-9,NA,NA,TRBJ2-5,CASSLGTRGVETQYF,TGTGCCAGCAGCTTAGGCACGCGCGGGGTGGAGACCCAGTACTTC
TRBV15,TRBD1,NA,TRBJ2-5,CATSTWTGLGTQYF,TGTGCCACCAGCACATGGACAGGTCTGGGGACCCAGTACTTC
TRBV18,NA,NA,TRBJ2-7,CASSPLRGTPSNEQYF,TGTGCCAGCTCACCATTGAGGGGGACCCCAAGCAACGAGCAGTACTTC
TRBV7-3,NA,few,TRBJ2-6,CASSLSRDPGANVLTF,TGTGCCAGCAGCTTATCCCGGGACCCTGGGGCCAACGTCCTGACTTTC
TRBV6-5,NA,NA,TRBJ1-2,CASRYSGAYGYTF,TGTGCCAGCAGGTACTCAGGGGCCTATGGCTACACCTTC
TRBV5-1,NA,NA,TRBJ1-2,CASSLTGLSNYGYTF,TGCGCCAGCAGCTTGACAGGGTTGTCCAACTATGGCTACACCTTC
TRBV4-2,TRBD1,NA,TRBJ2-7,CASSQQTGATYEQYF,TGTGCCAGCAGCCAACAAACAGGGGCCACCTACGAGCAGTACTTC
TRBV10-3,TRBD2,NA,TRBJ2-4,CAISEPGLAGNIQYF,TGTGCCATCAGTGAGCCGGGACTAGCGGGAAACATTCAGTACTTC
TRBV11-2,NA,many,TRBJ2-2,CASSMNTGELFF,TGTGCCAGCAGCATGAACACCGGGGAGCTGTTTTTT
TRBV19,NA,NA,TRBJ1-2,CASSILEVSYRGYTF,TGTGCCAGTAGTATTCTGGAGGTCAGTTATAGAGGCTACACCTTC
TRBV19,TRBD1,many,TRBJ1-5,CASSTDRLNQPQHF,TGTGCCAGTAGCACGGACAGGCTCAATCAGCCCCAGCATTTT
TRBV23-1,TRBD2,NA,TRBJ2-5,CASSQSRGGRKNEETQYF,TGCGCCAGCAGTCAATCTCGGGGGGGGCGAAAGAACGAAGAGACCCAGTACTTC
TRBV28,TRBD1,few,TRBJ1-2,CASSSGQGGGYTF,TGTGCCAGCAGTTCCGGACAGGGAGGAGGCTACACCTTC
TRBV7-3,TRBD1,NA,TRBJ1-2,CASSLNPGGGYTF,TGTGCCAGCAGCTTAAATCCAGGGGGCGGCTACACCTTC
TRBV10-3,NA,NA,TRBJ1-1,CAISKNRDTEAFF,TGTGCCATCAGTAAGAACCGGGACACTGAAGCTTTCTTT
TRBV7-2,TRBD1,NA,TRBJ2-7,CASSLAVTGGAYEQYF,TGTGCCAGCAGCTTAGCGGTGACAGGGGGCGCGTACGAGCAGTACTTC
TRBV27,NA,few,TRBJ1-1,CASSFGSNLNTEAFF,TGTGCCAGCAGTTTTGGGTCCAATTTGAACACTGAAGCTTTCTTT
TRBV18,TRBD2,few,TRBJ2-3,CASSPRLAGTDTQYF,TGTGCCAGCTCACCGAGACTAGCGGGCACAGATACGCAGTATTTT
TRBV2,NA,NA,TRBJ2-7,CASNTLGSDEQYF,TGTGCCAGCAACACCCTAGGCTCAGACGAGCAGTACTTC
TRBV9,NA,NA,TRBJ2-1,CASSPLGDSAQEQFF,TGTGCCAGCAGCCCCCTCGGGGACTCTGCGCAAGAGCAGTTCTTC
TRBV7-2,NA,few,TRBJ2-5,CASSLEGSQAQYF,TGTGCCAGCAGCTTAGAGGGCTCCCAGGCCCAGTACTTC